This T cell receptor beta chain was profiled in a study of blood T cells in healthy people across ages (dated by TCRdb to the mid-2010s). About the study as a whole: In model experiments, roughly one uniquely barcoded TCR beta cDNA molecule per two T cells was captured by template switching. Using the same blood draw, the study looked at two additional independent replicas of 1 million unique cDNA reads for two donors, one aged 18 to 30 and the other aged 80 or older. To avoid experimental bias, donors of different ages were randomly spread across the sequencing lanes. Using deep sequencing normalized with unique cDNA molecular identifiers, the study measured how TCR beta repertoire diversity changes with age. The donors were divided into four age groups: young (average around 17 years), middle-aged (approximately 42), aged (about 56) and long-lived (more than 75).

Overall study results and their limits: The long-lived group showed more naive CD4+ T cells, fewer expanded clones and increased TCR diversity than the aged group, suggesting age selection. Because profiling used bulk unsorted PBMCs, naive and antigen-experienced compartments could not be compared conclusively. Estimates of total diversity based on one million sequenced T cells were regarded as lower bounds and as underestimates. Observed TCR beta diversity per million T cells fell roughly linearly with age, and a significant reduction was already apparent by age approximately 40. A strong correlation was found between observed TCR beta diversity and the percentage of naive T cells measured by flow cytometry. The CMV infection status of donors was not known, potentially confounding age-related changes in expanded clonotypes.

V sheds 0 bases and J sheds 0 bases, leaving 8 bases between their ends. CDR1 and CDR2 are drawn from the germline V gene (reference sequence): SEHNR, FQNEAQ. The CDR3 contains 15 residues, cysteine and phenylalanine counted. The kept DNA is CDR3 alone, 45 bases in frame from the first base. Donors were 35 to 40 systemically healthy Caucasian individuals from Russia aged roughly 6 to 100 years. Each donor gave ten milliliters of peripheral blood, collected into EDTA-treated Vacutainer tubes. Ficoll-Paque density-gradient centrifugation was used to isolate PBMCs, with at least 7 million per sample. Total RNA, at least 5 micrograms per sample, was extracted from PBMCs with Trizol reagent. For every donor, an aliquot of PBMCs went through flow cytometry to measure the percentages of naive CD45RAhigh/CD27high T cells. The method behind the library was 5' RACE. The listed sequencing device is Illumina HiSeq 2500. A second PCR of about 6 to 12 cycles was performed with a sample-barcoded 5' primer and a J-beta primer mix. Each TCR beta cDNA molecule received a unique molecular identifier from a template-switch 5' adaptor carrying 12 random nucleotides. At least 3 million CDR3-containing paired-end reads were obtained from each sample. First-strand cDNA synthesis was performed from all RNA using the Mint cDNA synthesis kit, with priming by a TRBC-specific oligonucleotide. Following uracil-DNA glycosylase treatment, all cDNA underwent a first 18-cycle PCR with the universal primers M1SS and BC2_uni_R. The study's own analysis went as follows. Normalization of each sample was performed by random selection of 1 million high-quality reads, each carrying a distinct molecular identifier. Reads with shared molecular identifiers were discarded instead of being binned into consensus sequences. MiTCR, set to a Q25 quality threshold and the strictest error-elimination algorithm, was used for CDR3 identification, clonotype clustering and error correction. A nonparametric unseen species model with Euler transformation was used to estimate a lower bound on total TCR beta diversity. TCRdb's own reprocessing of the public reads used fastp at Q25 and MiXCR and kept productive beta chains. Each entry is one CDR3 protein sequence, shown with its most common DNA and genes. It is TCRdb's table, rather than the study itself, that gives the V and J calls and clone size. In all, the sample holds about 640,000 distinct CDR3 sequences, and about 54% of those were seen once. Approximately 37% of the sample belongs to the ten largest clones.

Points on this clonotype: What this receptor recognizes is not known. No much larger clonotype is one base removed from it; base qualities were not supplied.

The clonotype originates from a man aged 55-75 years in good health. Sequencing was done on a sample of blood. The V and J segments used are TRBV7-9 and TRBJ2-5; the D gene remains uncertain. The encoded CDR3 is CASSLAAAYQETQYF. The DNA sequence follows: TGTGCCAGCAGCTTAGCCGCAGCCTACCAAGAGACCCAGTACTTC.